In its sample, the clone carrying this T cell receptor (beta chain) was seen once. The sample belongs to a study of preoperative IRX-2 immunotherapy in early breast cancer. Deletions cut 5 bases from V and 5 bases from J, with 24 bases between. Per the germline V gene, CDR1 is MNHGY and CDR2 is SAAAGT. The CDR3 runs to 17 residues. The treatment is: preoperative locoregional IRX-2 cytokine immunotherapy. This phase Ib study tested locoregional IRX-2 cytokine immunotherapy given before surgery. TCRdb's table, derived via immunoSEQ multiplex PCR, lists solely in-frame clones and lacks some. The table shows around 25,000 clones, with about 77% occurring only once.

V usage is TRBV6-8 and J usage is TRBJ1-2; no firm D call. The specimen comprised lymph node tissue, sampled before IRX-2 immunotherapy. This clonotype was sampled from a human donor with breast cancer. CDR3 in DNA: TGTGCCAGCAGTGAGTTGGGCCCGGGTGCTCCGGAATATGGCTACACCTTC. Translated, it gives CASSELGPGAPEYGYTF.